One and the same sample provided the 10 T cell receptor beta chains below, sequenced in a study of blood T cells in healthy people across ages. Primers used in a second PCR of roughly 7 to 12 cycles were a sample-barcoded 5' primer and a J-beta primer mix. TCRdb re-called the 5' RACE reads with MiXCR, one entry per CDR3 protein. The sample carries about 1.4 million distinct CDR3 sequences, almost 60% recorded once. The sample taken for sequencing was blood. These receptors were obtained from a man younger than 35 in good health.

This clonotype was detected only a few times. The rearrangement uses TRBV6-2 or TRBV6-3 and TRBJ2-5, with D perhaps being TRBD1 or TRBD2 (6 bases each). This CDR3 is built from 14 residues. V was trimmed by 9 bases and J by 5 bases, leaving 19 bases between them. Germline assignment: CDR1 MNHEY and CDR2 SVGEGT. The CDR3 loop reads CASPRGRGGETQYF. The CDR3 coding sequence is TGTGCCAGTCCCCGGGGCAGGGGAGGCGAGACCCAGTACTTC.

The gene calls are TRBV5-1 and TRBJ2-5, with D perhaps TRBD1 or TRBD2 (6 bases each). Germline loops: CDR1 SGHRS, CDR2 YFSETQ. The CDR3 contains 18 residues. V was trimmed by 3 bases and J by 0 bases, leaving 21 bases between them. The CDR3 spells CASSSMAGKGGYQETQYF. For the CDR3, the DNA is TGCGCCAGCAGCTCTATGGCAGGGAAAGGGGGGTACCAAGAGACCCAGTACTTC.

The CDR3 is CSAWTGNIPDTQYF. The CDR3 DNA reads as TGCAGCGCTTGGACAGGGAATATTCCAGATACGCAGTATTTT. The chain has TRBV29-1 and TRBJ2-3, with 8 bases that match TRBD1. Germline loops: CDR1 SQVTM, CDR2 ANQGSEA. CDR3 length: 14 residues. V lost 7 bases, J lost 4 bases, and 10 bases stayed unmatched.

Remarks on this clonotype: At one boundary the junction diverges from the germline segment, which might be a read error. The rearrangement joins TRBV12-3 or TRBV12-4 to TRBJ1-3; TRBD1 agrees at 9 bases. The length of the CDR3 is 16 residues. This chain's CDR3 is CASSLTGGQTGTTIYF. The CDR3 bases are TGTGCCAGCAGCCTCACAGGGGGCCAAACTGGAACCACCATATATTTT.

The chain recombines TRBV3-1 with TRBJ1-4; tentative D call: TRBD1 (5 bases). The germline V gene has CDR1 LGHDT and CDR2 YNNKEL (reference sequence). CDR3 length equals 15 residues. The ends were cut back, 6 bases at V and 0 bases at J, with 11 bases in the middle. The CDR3 here is CASRPTAATNEKLFF. CDR3 coding DNA: TGTGCCAGCAGACCGACAGCTGCAACTAATGAAAAACTGTTTTTT.

This clonotype was counted a few times. The chain links TRBV7-8 to TRBJ1-5; 8 nucleotides line up with TRBD1. The CDR3 has 15 residues. V shed 1 base, J shed 2 bases, and the junction held 1 base outside the gene matches. Looked up from germline, CDR1 is SGHVS and CDR2 is FQNEAQ. DNA for the CDR3: TGTGCCAGCAGCTTAGGGGGACAGGGCAATCAGCCCCAGCATTTT. Its protein is CASSLGGQGNQPQHF.

The table lists this clonotype with a few counts. This chain connects TRBV29-1 to TRBJ2-1; D may be TRBD2 (6 bases). The CDR3 is 11 residues long. V lost 3 bases and J 8 bases, leaving 8 bases between the germline ends. Germline lookup yields CDR1 SQVTM and CDR2 ANQGSEA. The DNA for the CDR3 is TGCAGCGTTGAGTGGGGGGATGAGCAGTTCTTC. Translation: CSVEWGDEQFF.

This clonotype was picked up a small number of times. The chain uses TRBV20-1 and TRBJ2-5; the match to TRBD1 covers 7 bases. There are 14 residues in the CDR3. V dropped 6 bases and J dropped 5; count of bases not matched to a gene: 12. The germline V gene has CDR1 DFQATT and CDR2 SNEGSKA (reference sequence). This chain's CDR3 is CSATGQAYPETQYF. The CDR3 DNA sequence: TGCAGTGCCACTGGACAGGCCTATCCGGAGACCCAGTACTTC.

The genes are TRBV6-1 and TRBJ2-7; TRBD1 matches 11 bases. The length of the CDR3 is 14 residues. V lost 7 bases to trimming and J lost 5 bases; unmatched junction nucleotides: 7. Germline loops: CDR1 MNHNS, CDR2 SASEGT. The CDR3 is CASNRDRGSHEQYF. For the CDR3, the DNA is TGTGCCAGCAACCGGGACAGGGGGTCGCACGAGCAGTACTTC.

A word on this clonotype: One end of the junction does not line up with germline, which may come from a read error. The chain has TRBV29-1 and TRBJ2-1, with TRBD2 identical over 8 bases. Germline V lookup: CDR1 SQVTM, CDR2 ANQGSEA. This CDR3 is built from 15 residues. The CDR3: CSGEDRRGVSNEQFF. In DNA form, the CDR3 reads TGCAGCGGTGAAGATAGGCGGGGGGTATCTAATGAGCAGTTCTTC.